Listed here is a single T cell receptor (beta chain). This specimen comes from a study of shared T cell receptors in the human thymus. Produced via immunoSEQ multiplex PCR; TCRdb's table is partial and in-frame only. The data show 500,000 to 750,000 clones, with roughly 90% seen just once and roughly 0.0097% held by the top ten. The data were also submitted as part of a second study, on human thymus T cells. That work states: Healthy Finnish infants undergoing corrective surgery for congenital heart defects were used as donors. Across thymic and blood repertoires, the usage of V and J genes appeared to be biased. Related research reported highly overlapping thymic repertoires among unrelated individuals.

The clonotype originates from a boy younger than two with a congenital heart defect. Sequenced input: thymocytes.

In nucleotides, the CDR3 is TGTGCCAGCAGTCCAAGTCAGGGAATTTATGGCTACACCTTC. This codes for CASSPSQGIYGYTF. This chain links TRBV27 with TRBJ1-2, with a possible D match to TRBD1 (5 bases). V lost 5 bases and J lost 5, with 15 bases in between. Germline V gives CDR1 MNHEY, CDR2 SMNVEV (reference sequence). The CDR3 runs to 14 residues.